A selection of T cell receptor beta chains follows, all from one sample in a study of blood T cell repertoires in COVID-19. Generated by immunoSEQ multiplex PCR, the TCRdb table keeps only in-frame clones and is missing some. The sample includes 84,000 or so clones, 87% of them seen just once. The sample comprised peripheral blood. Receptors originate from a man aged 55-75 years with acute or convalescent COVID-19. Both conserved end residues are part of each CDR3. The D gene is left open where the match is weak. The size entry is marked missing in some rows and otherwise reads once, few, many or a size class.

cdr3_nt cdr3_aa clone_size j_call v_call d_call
TGTGCCAGCAGTGAATATACTAGCCCCGGAGAGACCCAGTACTTC CASSEYTSPGETQYF few TRBJ2-5 TRBV25-1 -
TGCAGCGTTACCGGGACATCGACCTACGAGCAGTACTTC CSVTGTSTYEQYF - TRBJ2-7 TRBV29-1 -
TGTGCCAGCAGCCAATGGACAGGGGCAACAGATACGCAGTATTTT CASSQWTGATDTQYF - TRBJ2-3 TRBV3-1/TRBV3-2 TRBD1
TGTGCCAGCAGCAAAAATAGTCCCTCTGAAGCTTTCTTT CASSKNSPSEAFF - TRBJ1-1 TRBV21-1 -
TGTGCCAGCATGACAGGGGTCAATCAGCCCCAGCATTTT CASMTGVNQPQHF - TRBJ1-5 TRBV2 TRBD1
TGTGCCAGTAGTCTCCGACAGGGGCGTGGAAACACCATATATTTT CASSLRQGRGNTIYF - TRBJ1-3 TRBV19 TRBD1
TGCGCCAGCAGCTCCACAGGGTTGTACACTGAAGCTTTCTTT CASSSTGLYTEAFF - TRBJ1-1 TRBV5-1 -
TGTGCCAGCAGGGCAGAAATGAACACTGAAGCTTTCTTT CASRAEMNTEAFF - TRBJ1-1 TRBV6-5 -
TGTGCCAGCAGTTACACGGGACTGGGGGTACGGTACGAGCAGTACTTC CASSYTGLGVRYEQYF - TRBJ2-7 TRBV7-2 -
TGTGCCAGCAGTCCACCTCCAGTAAACACCATATATTTT CASSPPPVNTIYF - TRBJ1-3 TRBV12-3/TRBV12-4 -
TGTGCCACCAGCAGAGACGTGGGGCGCGAGCAGTACTTC CATSRDVGREQYF - TRBJ2-7 TRBV15 -
TGTGCCAGCAGTTTGGGCCCAGGGGCTGAAGCTTTCTTT CASSLGPGAEAFF - TRBJ1-1 TRBV27 -
TGTGCCAGTAGTACCCTTCACAACTACGAGCAGTACTTC CASSTLHNYEQYF - TRBJ2-7 TRBV19 -
TGTGCCAGCAGACTAGACTCTGGGGCCAACGTCCTGACTTTC CASRLDSGANVLTF - TRBJ2-6 TRBV6-6 -
TGTGCCAGCAGTGAAACGGGACAGGGCCAGTACTTC CASSETGQGQYF - TRBJ2-7 TRBV6-1 TRBD1
TGTGCCAGCAGCCAAGGGTCAGGGAATAGCAATCAGCCCCAGCATTTT CASSQGSGNSNQPQHF once TRBJ1-5 TRBV3-1/TRBV3-2 -
TGTGCCAGCTTACCAGACAGCCAATTGGGGCCCCTCCACTTT CASLPDSQLGPLHF few TRBJ1-6 TRBV2 -
TGTGCCAGCTCCCCCTCTCTTACTACAGATACGCAGTATTTT CASSPSLTTDTQYF - TRBJ2-3 TRBV18 -
TGTGCCAGCAGCGTAGTTGTGCGGGACAGGGGCCTCTATGGCTACACCTTC CASSVVVRDRGLYGYTF - TRBJ1-2 TRBV9 TRBD1
TGTGCCAGCAGCGCCCGAGGGGGGGTTAGGGACGAGCAGTACTTC CASSARGGVRDEQYF - TRBJ2-7 TRBV9 -
TGTGCCAGCAGTTCCGACAGGGGTCGTCGACAGCCCCAGCATTTT CASSSDRGRRQPQHF - TRBJ1-5 TRBV6-2/TRBV6-3 TRBD1
TGTGCCAGCAGCTCTCCGGGACAGGGAGAGAAAAAACTGTTTTTT CASSSPGQGEKKLFF - TRBJ1-4 TRBV5-5 TRBD1
TGTGCCAGCAGTTACTCGGGGCCAGCTTTCTTT CASSYSGPAFF - TRBJ1-1 TRBV6-6 -
TGTGCCAGCAGTTTTTGGCAGGGAAGGTCCTACGAGCAGTACTTC CASSFWQGRSYEQYF - TRBJ2-7 TRBV28 -
TGTGCCAGCAGCTTACATTCAGGGATAAACACTGAAGCTTTCTTT CASSLHSGINTEAFF - TRBJ1-1 TRBV11-2 -
TGTGCCAGCAGTCCGACTAGCGGGCGAAAATCCTACGAGCAGTACTTC CASSPTSGRKSYEQYF - TRBJ2-7 TRBV13 TRBD2
TGTGCCAGCAGTCGGGTGTTCTCTGGAAACACCATATATTTT CASSRVFSGNTIYF few TRBJ1-3 TRBV7-4 -
TGTGCCTGGAGTTGGCAGGGCAGGACAGATACGCAGTATTTT CAWSWQGRTDTQYF - TRBJ2-3 TRBV30 -
TGTGCCAGCAGGAACCCCAACAGCTATGGCTACACCTTC CASRNPNSYGYTF - TRBJ1-2 TRBV28 -
TGCGCCAGCAGCCAAGATCTGGGGCCAGAGACCCAGTACTTC CASSQDLGPETQYF - TRBJ2-5 TRBV4-3 -
TGTGCCAGCAGCTTTCGGATTAGGGGGAACACTGAAGCTTTCTTT CASSFRIRGNTEAFF - TRBJ1-1 TRBV7-8 -
TGTGCCAGCAGCCGGGACTCTGGGAACGAGCAGTACTTC CASSRDSGNEQYF many TRBJ2-7 TRBV9 -
TGCGCCAGCAGCTTCGGACAGGACACCTACGAGCAGTACTTC CASSFGQDTYEQYF - TRBJ2-7 TRBV5-1 TRBD1
TGCGCCAGCAGCTTGGGGGCAGGTTACGAGCAGTACTTC CASSLGAGYEQYF - TRBJ2-7 TRBV5-1 -
TGTGCCAGCAGTAAATTAACCCTGCGCGATACGCAGTATTTT CASSKLTLRDTQYF - TRBJ2-3 TRBV7-8 -
TGTGCCAGCGGGCCAGATACGCAGTATTTT CASGPDTQYF few TRBJ2-3 TRBV6-5 -
TGTGCCAGCAGTTACTCGACAGGGCCTAGCACAGATACGCAGTATTTT CASSYSTGPSTDTQYF - TRBJ2-3 TRBV6-5 TRBD1
TGTGCCAGCAGCCAAGAAGTCGGGCGGGGACCTTTGGGGAATGAGCAGTTCTTC CASSQEVGRGPLGNEQFF - TRBJ2-1 TRBV4-2 -
TGTGCCAGCAGTTTTAGTTCCCTCTATGGCTACACCTTC CASSFSSLYGYTF - TRBJ1-2 TRBV12-3/TRBV12-4 -
TGTGCCAGTAGTATGACTAGTTTGGAGACCCAGTACTTC CASSMTSLETQYF - TRBJ2-5 TRBV19 -